This TCR beta chain was identified in a study of blood T cell repertoires in COVID-19 (dated by TCRdb to about 2020). With respect to the entire study: Samples from collaborators originated in the United States, Italy and Spain and spanned both the acute and convalescent phases of COVID-19. The material from the prospective study consisted of cDNA or gDNA derived from T cells, B-cell-depleted T cells, or PBMCs. Deeply sampled blood TCRbeta repertoires from subjects exposed to, actively infected with, or recovered from COVID-19 were included in the dataset. The repertoires were released in a freely available public database meant as a resource for research on the immune response to SARS-CoV-2. Samples came from the ongoing ImmuneRACE study (first 160 participants) plus 1,254 subjects from 6 global collaborators. The sample metadata nearly always contained a de-identified subject ID, COVID-19 status, age in years and sex. HLA class I and class II types, where available, came from metadata supplied by the sample provider rather than from assay-based typing. Study-wide conclusions, independent of this receptor: The quantity of clinical and demographic metadata differed by source and by participant and was supplied without curation.

One collaborating source in Seattle enrolled patients while the patients were actively infected and followed the patients over time throughout the course of disease. Collaborating institutions collected whole blood in K2EDTA tubes following their own protocols. Collaborator samples were shipped for TCRbeta analysis as frozen whole blood, isolated PBMCs, or DNA extracted from either sample type. Trimming leaves V shorter by 6 bases and J shorter by 4 bases, with the junction holding 7 bases beyond the gene matches. Taken from cysteine to phenylalanine, the CDR3 has 15 residues. The read is trimmed to its CDR3 DNA, 45 bases read in frame from base 1. The germline V gene (reference sequence) gives CDR1 as MNHEY and CDR2 as SMNVEV. TCRbeta CDR3 regions were amplified from genomic DNA using the immunoSEQ Assay, a bias-controlled multiplex PCR. For the original study's pipeline: The number of nucleated cells in each sample was estimated from the amplification of reference gene primers within the assay. To quantify the absolute abundance of each unique TCRbeta CDR3 rearrangement, sequence reads were collapsed and filtered. For each sample, productive Simpson clonality was calculated as the square root of Simpson's diversity index over productive rearrangements. This immuneACCESS table, as held by TCRdb, lists in-frame sequences with V and J called but not all clones. Of the missing ones, under half trace to an unresolved V gene in checked studies; the others have no known cause. That table supplies the V and J calls and clone size; D and trimming were determined from the DNA. For this sample there are approximately 170,000 clones; 83% appear just once. The ten largest clones add up to about 7.1% of the sample.

This clone was counted only a few times. This clone's antigen is unknown. Nothing much larger sits one base from this clone, and base qualities are not available. The sequenced sample consisted of peripheral blood. Recombination connected TRBV27 to TRBJ1-4, with 8 middle bases fitting TRBD1. The TCR sequence derives from an older woman with COVID-19, enrolled during active disease. CDR3 region: CASSWGQDDNEKLFF. The DNA is as follows: TGTGCCAGCAGCTGGGGACAGGACGATAATGAAAAACTGTTTTTT.